This entry is about one T cell receptor beta chain. This sample is drawn from a study of PD-L1 blockade in urothelial cancer. Study background: Most patients, about nine tenths of the roughly 30, were males with bladder-origin cancer.

Individual patients had between 1 and 8 samples, taken pretreatment and on-treatment. Germline V gene data show CDR1 as LGHNA and CDR2 as YNFKEQ. This CDR3 is built from 13 residues. The V and J ends lost 3 bases and 5 bases respectively, with 8 bases between them. Data came from immunoSEQ multiplex PCR; TCRdb stores just in-frame clones and leaves some out. The sample contains about 83,000 clones, roughly 87% of which appear only once. The V call is TRBV4-2, the J call TRBJ1-5; D call uncertain. Sequencing was performed on PBMCs, taken around atezolizumab (anti-PD-L1) treatment. The sequence derives from a woman in her sixties or seventies with urothelial cancer. CDR3 sequence reads: CASSHLTDQPQHF. The CDR3 region has the DNA TGTGCCAGCAGCCACCTAACAGATCAGCCCCAGCATTTT.